This paragraph covers one T cell receptor (beta chain) sequence. The antigen remains unidentified. Gene names are mouse gene names. The read gets to within 1 residue of the CDR3 end, and the germline J gene fills in the rest. TCRbeta CDR3 was sequenced at survey depth with template counts. Sequenced by immunoSEQ multiplex PCR; TCRdb stores in-frame clones only, minus some. This sample has 2,000 to 2,500 clones; approximately 46% occur once, and the top ten carry about 30%. These data come from a study of tissue T cells after allogeneic stem cell transplantation. General study results and limits: Only a limited share of tissue TCRs appeared in blood or spleen. Shared clones across patients were few; motif clustering revealed tissue-specific shared signatures.

Time point of the sample: mouse harvest day 14 after allogeneic transplant. Mouse grafts combined 10^7 T-cell-depleted bone marrow cells with 10^6 splenic CD5+ T cells. Per germline, CDR1 KGHPV and CDR2 FQNQEV (reference sequence). The CDR3 runs 13 residues. The V end lost 4 bases, the J end lost 4 bases, and 9 bases lay between the germline ends. The material sequenced was lymph node tissue. V and J are TRBV26 and TRBJ2-5; unclear D gene. This sequence was found in a female BALB/c mouse given C57BL/6 T cells with graft-versus-host disease after an allogeneic hematopoietic cell transplant. CDR3 bases read: TGTGCCAGCAGTCCGGGAGCGAAAGACACCCAGTAC. Amino acid sequence: CASSPGAKDTQY. The full CDR3 sequence reads CASSPGAKDTQYF. Complete variable domain (other parts from reference TRBV26 and TRBJ2-5): NSKVIQTPRYLVKGQGQKAKMRCIPEKGHPVVFWYQQNKNNEFKFLINFQNQEVLQQIDMTEKRFSAECPSNSPCSLEIQSSEAGDSALYLCASSPGAKDTQYFGPGTRLLVL.